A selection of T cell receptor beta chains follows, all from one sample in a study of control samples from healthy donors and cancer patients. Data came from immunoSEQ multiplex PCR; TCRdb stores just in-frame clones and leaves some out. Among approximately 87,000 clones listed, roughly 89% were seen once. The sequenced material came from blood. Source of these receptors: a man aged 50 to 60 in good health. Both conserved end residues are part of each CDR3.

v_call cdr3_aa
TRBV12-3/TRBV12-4 CASSLTWDTEAFF
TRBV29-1 CSVEGTGGMNTEAFF
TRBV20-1 CSASRLGQGGYEQYF
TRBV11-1 CASSFRGQGVYGYTF
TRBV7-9 CASSLSRDNEQYF
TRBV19 CASRTQGSNQPQHF
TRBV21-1 CASSITGLRTQYF
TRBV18 CASSPFGGGNQPQHF
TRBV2 CASLGQLLNYGYTF
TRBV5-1 CASSGGTGPDGYTF